This T cell receptor (beta chain) was sequenced for a study of CD8+ T cells in alopecia areata. General study results and limits: How baseline CD8+ expansion relates to response remains uncertain (there was one nonresponder). Clonality exceeded that of normal scalp in lesional scalp, most notably in alopecia totalis/universalis.

Extracted RNA was reverse transcribed into cDNA, the sequencing template. Sequenced by immunoSEQ multiplex PCR; TCRdb stores in-frame clones only, minus some. The sample has around 120,000 clones; 53% are singletons. CDR1 is KGHSH and CDR2 is LQKENI in the germline V gene. V was trimmed by 3 bases and J by 5 bases, leaving 11 bases between them. This CDR3 comprises 14 residues. As to treatment: oral pan-JAK inhibitor, 5-10 mg twice daily. Researchers took lesional scalp punch biopsies and peripheral blood from people who were alopecia areata patients. This clone was seen more than once but under ten times. Its antigen is as yet unknown.

The sample in question was CD4+ T cells sorted from blood, obtained at week 4, from a patient treated with tofacitinib. The V call is TRBV18, the J call TRBJ2-1, with D uncertain. This receptor was taken from a human donor with alopecia areata. The CDR3 bases are TGTGCCAGCTCACCTCTATCGAGAAACAATGAGCAGTTCTTC. It specifies CASSPLSRNNEQFF.